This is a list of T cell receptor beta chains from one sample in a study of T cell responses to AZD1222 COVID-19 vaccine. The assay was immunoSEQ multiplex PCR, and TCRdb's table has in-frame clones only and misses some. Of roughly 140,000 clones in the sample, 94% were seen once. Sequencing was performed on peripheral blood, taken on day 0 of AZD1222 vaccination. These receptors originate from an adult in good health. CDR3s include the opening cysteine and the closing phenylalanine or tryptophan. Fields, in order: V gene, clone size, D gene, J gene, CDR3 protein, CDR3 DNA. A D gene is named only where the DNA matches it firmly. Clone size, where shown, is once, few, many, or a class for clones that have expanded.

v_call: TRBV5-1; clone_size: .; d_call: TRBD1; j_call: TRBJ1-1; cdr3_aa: CASSLLTGVTEAFF; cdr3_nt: TGCGCCAGCAGCTTACTGACAGGGGTCACTGAAGCTTTCTTT
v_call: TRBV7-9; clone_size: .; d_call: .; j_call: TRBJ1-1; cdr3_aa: CASSLFIGGDPEAFF; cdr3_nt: TGTGCCAGCAGCTTATTCATTGGAGGGGACCCTGAAGCTTTCTTT
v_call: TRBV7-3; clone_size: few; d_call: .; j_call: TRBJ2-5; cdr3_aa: CASSSTRWGETQYF; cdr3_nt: TGTGCCAGCAGCTCGACACGGTGGGGAGAGACCCAGTACTTC
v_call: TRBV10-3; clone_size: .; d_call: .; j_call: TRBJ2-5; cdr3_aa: CAISESAEGGQETQYF; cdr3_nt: TGTGCCATCAGTGAGTCTGCGGAAGGGGGCCAAGAGACCCAGTACTTC
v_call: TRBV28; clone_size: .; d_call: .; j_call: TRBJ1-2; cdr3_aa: CASSHRLRDYGYTF; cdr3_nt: TGTGCCAGCAGCCACAGGCTAAGGGACTATGGCTACACCTTC
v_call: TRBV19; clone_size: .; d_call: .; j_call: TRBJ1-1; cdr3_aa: CASSIGGYTEAFF; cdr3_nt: TGTGCCAGTAGTATTGGGGGGTACACTGAAGCTTTCTTT
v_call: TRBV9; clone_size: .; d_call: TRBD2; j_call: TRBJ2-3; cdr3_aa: CASSVDGTSVPLQYF; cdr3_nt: TGTGCCAGCAGCGTAGATGGGACTAGCGTCCCATTGCAGTATTTT
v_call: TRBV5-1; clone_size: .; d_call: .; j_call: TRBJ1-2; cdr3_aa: CASSLAGGDYGYTF; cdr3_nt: TGCGCCAGCAGCTTGGCGGGGGGAGACTATGGCTACACCTTC
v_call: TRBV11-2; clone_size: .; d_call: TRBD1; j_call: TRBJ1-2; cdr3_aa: CASSHRTGVDYGYTF; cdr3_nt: TGTGCCAGCAGCCACAGGACAGGGGTCGACTATGGCTACACCTTC
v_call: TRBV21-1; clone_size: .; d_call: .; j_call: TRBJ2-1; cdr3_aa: CASSPLDRAGPISYNEQFF; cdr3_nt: TGTGCCAGCAGCCCGCTAGATCGAGCGGGTCCCATCTCCTACAATGAGCAGTTCTTC
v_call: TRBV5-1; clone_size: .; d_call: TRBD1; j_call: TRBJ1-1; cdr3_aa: CASSRQGAQAFF; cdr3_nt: TGCGCCAGCAGTCGACAGGGGGCGCAAGCTTTCTTT
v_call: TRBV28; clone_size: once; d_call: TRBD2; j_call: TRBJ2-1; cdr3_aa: CATLAGDVSDEQFF; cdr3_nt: TGTGCCACCCTAGCGGGGGATGTTAGCGATGAGCAGTTCTTC
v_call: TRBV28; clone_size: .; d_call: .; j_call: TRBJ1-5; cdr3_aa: CATGQSNQPQHF; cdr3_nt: TGTGCCACCGGACAGAGCAATCAGCCCCAGCATTTT
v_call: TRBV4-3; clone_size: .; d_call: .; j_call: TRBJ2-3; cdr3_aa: CASSQGTGLRGADTQYF; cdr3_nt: TGCGCCAGCAGCCAAGGAACCGGCCTGCGTGGGGCAGATACGCAGTATTTT
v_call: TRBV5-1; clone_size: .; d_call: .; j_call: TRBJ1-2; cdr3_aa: CASRFDSYGYTF; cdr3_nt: TGCGCCAGCAGGTTTGACAGCTATGGCTACACCTTC
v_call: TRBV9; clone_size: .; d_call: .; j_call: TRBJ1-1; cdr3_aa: CASSVRLGMNTEAFF; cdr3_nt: TGTGCCAGCAGCGTAAGGTTGGGAATGAACACTGAAGCTTTCTTT
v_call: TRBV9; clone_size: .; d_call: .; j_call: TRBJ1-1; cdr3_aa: CASSATVPTVQGEAFF; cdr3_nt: TGTGCCAGCAGCGCGACCGTTCCGACCGTACAGGGCGAAGCTTTCTTT
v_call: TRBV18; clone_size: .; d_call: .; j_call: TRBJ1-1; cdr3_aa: CASSLGVNTEAFF; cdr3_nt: TGTGCCAGCTCACTGGGAGTGAACACTGAAGCTTTCTTT
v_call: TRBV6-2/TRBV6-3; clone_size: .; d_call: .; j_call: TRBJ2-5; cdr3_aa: CASSYLFSVQETQYF; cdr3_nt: TGTGCCAGCAGTTACCTATTTAGCGTCCAAGAGACCCAGTACTTC
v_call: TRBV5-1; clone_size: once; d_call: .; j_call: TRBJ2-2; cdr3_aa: CASRWESGELFF; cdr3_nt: TGCGCCAGCAGATGGGAATCCGGGGAGCTGTTTTTT
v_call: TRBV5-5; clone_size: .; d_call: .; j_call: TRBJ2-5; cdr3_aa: CASSESPRETQYF; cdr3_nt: TGTGCCAGCAGCGAAAGTCCGAGGGAGACCCAGTACTTC
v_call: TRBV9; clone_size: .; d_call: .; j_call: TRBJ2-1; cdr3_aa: CASSSEGGPSYNEQFF; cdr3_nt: TGTGCCAGCAGCTCCGAAGGGGGACCCTCCTACAATGAGCAGTTCTTC
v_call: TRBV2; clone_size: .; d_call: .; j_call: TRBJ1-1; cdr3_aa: CASTSQGLNTEAFF; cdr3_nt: TGTGCCAGCACCTCCCAGGGATTGAACACTGAAGCTTTCTTT
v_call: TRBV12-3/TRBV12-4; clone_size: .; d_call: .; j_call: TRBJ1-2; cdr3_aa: CASDAPGAYGYTF; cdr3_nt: TGTGCCAGCGACGCCCCAGGGGCCTATGGCTACACCTTC
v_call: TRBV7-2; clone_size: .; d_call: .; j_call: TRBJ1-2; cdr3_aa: CASSLGNPGQRDGYTF; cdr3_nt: TGTGCCAGCAGCTTAGGGAACCCGGGCCAAAGGGATGGCTACACCTTC
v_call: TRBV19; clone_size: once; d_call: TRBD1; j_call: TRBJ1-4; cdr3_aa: CASSEGATTNEKLFF; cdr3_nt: TGTGCCAGTAGCGAGGGGGCGACAACTAATGAAAAACTGTTTTTT
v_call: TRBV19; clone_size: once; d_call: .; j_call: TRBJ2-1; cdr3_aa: CASSASSSGNNEQFF; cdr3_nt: TGTGCCAGTAGTGCTTCCTCCTCAGGAAACAATGAGCAGTTCTTC
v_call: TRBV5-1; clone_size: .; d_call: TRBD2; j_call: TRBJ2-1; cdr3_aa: CASSSSGGGWYEQFF; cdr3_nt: TGCGCCAGCAGCTCAAGCGGGGGCGGCTGGTATGAGCAGTTCTTC
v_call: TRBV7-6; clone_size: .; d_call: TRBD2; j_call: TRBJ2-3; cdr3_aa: CASSLSGGAIADTQYF; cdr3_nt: TGTGCCAGCAGCTTGAGCGGGGGGGCGATCGCAGATACGCAGTATTTT
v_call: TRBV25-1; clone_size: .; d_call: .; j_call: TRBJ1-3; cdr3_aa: CASSEWGQSSGNTIYF; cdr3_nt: TGTGCCAGCAGTGAATGGGGGCAGAGCTCTGGAAACACCATATATTTT
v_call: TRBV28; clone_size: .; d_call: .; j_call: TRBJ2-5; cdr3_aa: CASSPGSRPETQYF; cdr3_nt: TGTGCCAGCAGTCCTGGCTCCAGGCCAGAGACCCAGTACTTC
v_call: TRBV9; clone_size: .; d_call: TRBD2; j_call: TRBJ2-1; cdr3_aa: CASSLGLAGVRGNEQFF; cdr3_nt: TGTGCCAGCAGCCTCGGACTAGCGGGAGTTAGGGGCAATGAGCAGTTCTTC
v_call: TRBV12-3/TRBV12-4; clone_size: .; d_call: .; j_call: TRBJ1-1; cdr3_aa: CASSLVGDTEAFF; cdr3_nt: TGTGCCAGCAGTTTAGTAGGGGATACTGAAGCTTTCTTT
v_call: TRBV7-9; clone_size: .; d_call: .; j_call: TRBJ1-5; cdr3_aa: CASSFSGGNQPQHF; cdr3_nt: TGTGCCAGCAGCTTTTCGGGAGGCAATCAGCCCCAGCATTTT